This T cell receptor beta chain is drawn from a study of T-cell memory formation after mild COVID-19. This clonotype has just a few counts. Germline V gene sequence: CDR1 GTSNPN, CDR2 SVGIG (reference sequence). Unmatched junction bases numbered 3, after V lost 3 bases and J lost 6 bases. CDR3 length: 12 amino acids. TCRdb independently ran MiXCR on the 5' RACE reads; one entry per CDR3 protein. The table has around 300,000 distinct CDR3 sequences, approximately 19% seen once. Sequenced sample: PBMCs or a T cell subset sorted from them (not recorded which). V and J are TRBV30 and TRBJ2-3, with 7 bases lining up with TRBD2. The sequence was collected from a man younger than 35 who had mild COVID-19 (a few samples of this study predate the infection). Cell type and time point are not known. CDR3 bases: TGTGCCTGGAGCCTGCGGGGGGATACGCAGTATTTT. As protein: CAWSLRGDTQYF.